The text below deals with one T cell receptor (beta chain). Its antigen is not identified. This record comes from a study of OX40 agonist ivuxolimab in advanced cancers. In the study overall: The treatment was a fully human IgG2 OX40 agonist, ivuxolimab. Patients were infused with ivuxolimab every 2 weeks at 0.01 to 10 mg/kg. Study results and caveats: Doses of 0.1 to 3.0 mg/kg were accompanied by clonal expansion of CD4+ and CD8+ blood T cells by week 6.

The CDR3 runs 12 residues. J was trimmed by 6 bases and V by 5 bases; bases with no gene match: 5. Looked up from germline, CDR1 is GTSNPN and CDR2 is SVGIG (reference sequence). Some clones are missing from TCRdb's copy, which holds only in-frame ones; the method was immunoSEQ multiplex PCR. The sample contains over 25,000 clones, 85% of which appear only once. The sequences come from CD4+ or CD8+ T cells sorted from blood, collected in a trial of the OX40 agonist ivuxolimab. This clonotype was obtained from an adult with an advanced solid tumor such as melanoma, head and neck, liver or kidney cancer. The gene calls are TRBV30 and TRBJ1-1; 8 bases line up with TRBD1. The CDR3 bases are TGTGCCTGGGCCCAGGGGGCAGCTGAAGCTTTCTTT. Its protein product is CAWAQGAAEAFF.